The clone carrying this TCR beta chain was counted between two and nine times. This sample is drawn from a study of blood T cell repertoires in COVID-19. As processed by the authors: By means of reference gene primer amplification, nucleated cell counts were estimated. Some clones are missing from TCRdb's copy, which holds only in-frame ones; the method was immunoSEQ multiplex PCR. V, J and clone size are taken as reported in that table, and D and trimming were inferred from the DNA itself. The sample has approximately 87,000 clones; around 80% are singletons. Germline V gene data show CDR1 as LGHDT and CDR2 as YNNKEL (reference sequence). The CDR3 runs 14 residues. V lost 2 bases, J lost 0 bases, and 7 bases lay in between.

The rearrangement joins TRBV3-1 (or the pseudogene TRBV3-2) to TRBJ1-1; D is uncertain. Specimen: peripheral blood. The sequence was obtained from a woman at least 80 years old with acute or convalescent COVID-19. In DNA form, the CDR3 reads TGTGCCAGCAGCCAAACAGCACTGAACACTGAAGCTTTCTTT. Amino acid sequence: CASSQTALNTEAFF.